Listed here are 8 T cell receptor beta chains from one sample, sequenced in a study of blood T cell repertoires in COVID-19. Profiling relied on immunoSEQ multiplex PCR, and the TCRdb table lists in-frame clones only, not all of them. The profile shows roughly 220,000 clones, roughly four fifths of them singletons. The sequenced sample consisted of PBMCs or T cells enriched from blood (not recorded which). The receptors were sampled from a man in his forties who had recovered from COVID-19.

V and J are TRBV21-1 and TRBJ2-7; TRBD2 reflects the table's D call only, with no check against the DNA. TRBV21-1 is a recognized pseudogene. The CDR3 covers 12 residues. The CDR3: CASSRRDHEQYF. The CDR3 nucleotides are TGTGCCAGCAGCAGGCGGGACCACGAGCAGTACTTC.

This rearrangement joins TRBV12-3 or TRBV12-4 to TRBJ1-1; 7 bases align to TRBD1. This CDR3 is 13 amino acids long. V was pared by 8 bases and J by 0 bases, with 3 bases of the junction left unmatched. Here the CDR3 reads CASETGMNTEAFF. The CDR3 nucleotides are TGTGCCAGCGAGACAGGGATGAACACTGAAGCTTTCTTT.

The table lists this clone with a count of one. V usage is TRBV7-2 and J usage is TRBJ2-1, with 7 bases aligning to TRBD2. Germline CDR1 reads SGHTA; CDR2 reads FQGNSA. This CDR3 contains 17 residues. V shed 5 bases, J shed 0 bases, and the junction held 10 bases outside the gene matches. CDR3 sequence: CASSPNPGGSSYNEQFF. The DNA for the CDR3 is TGTGCCAGCAGCCCTAATCCGGGGGGTAGCTCCTACAATGAGCAGTTCTTC.

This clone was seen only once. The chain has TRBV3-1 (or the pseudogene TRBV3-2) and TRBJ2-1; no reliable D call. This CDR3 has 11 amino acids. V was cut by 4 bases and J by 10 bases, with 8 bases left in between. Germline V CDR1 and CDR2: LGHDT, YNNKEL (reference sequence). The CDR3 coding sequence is TGTGCCAGCAGCCGCATGACAGAGCAGTTCTTC. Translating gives CASSRMTEQFF.

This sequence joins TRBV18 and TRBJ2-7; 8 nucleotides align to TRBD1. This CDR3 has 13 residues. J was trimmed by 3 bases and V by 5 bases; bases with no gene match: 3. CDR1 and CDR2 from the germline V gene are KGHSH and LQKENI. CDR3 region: CASSSGTGYEQYF. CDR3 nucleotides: TGTGCCAGCTCATCCGGGACAGGCTACGAGCAGTACTTC. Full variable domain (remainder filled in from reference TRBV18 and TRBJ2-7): NAGVMQNPRHLVRRRGQEARLRCSPMKGHSHVYWYRQLPEEGLKFMVYLQKENIIDESGMPKERFSAEFPKEGPSILRIQQVVRGDSAAYFCASSSGTGYEQYFGPGTRLTVT.

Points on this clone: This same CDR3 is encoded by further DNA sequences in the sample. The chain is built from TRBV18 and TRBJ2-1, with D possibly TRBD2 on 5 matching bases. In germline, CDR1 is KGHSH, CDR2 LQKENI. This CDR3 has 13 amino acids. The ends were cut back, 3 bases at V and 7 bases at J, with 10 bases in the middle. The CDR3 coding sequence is TGTGCCAGCTCACCTACACTAGATAATGAGCAGTTCTTC. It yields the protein CASSPTLDNEQFF.

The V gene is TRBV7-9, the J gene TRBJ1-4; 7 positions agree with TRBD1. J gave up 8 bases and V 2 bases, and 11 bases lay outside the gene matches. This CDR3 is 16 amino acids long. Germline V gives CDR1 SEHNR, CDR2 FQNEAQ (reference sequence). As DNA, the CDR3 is TGTGCCAGCAGCTTACGACAGGGACGAGGTGGGGAAAAACTGTTTTTT. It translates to CASSLRQGRGGEKLFF.

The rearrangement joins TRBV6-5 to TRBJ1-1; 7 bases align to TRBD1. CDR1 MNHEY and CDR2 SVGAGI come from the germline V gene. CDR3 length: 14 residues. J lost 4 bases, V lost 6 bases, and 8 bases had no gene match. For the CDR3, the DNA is TGTGCCAGCAGCCCCTCGGCAGGGGGCACTGAAGCTTTCTTT. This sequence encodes CASSPSAGGTEAFF.